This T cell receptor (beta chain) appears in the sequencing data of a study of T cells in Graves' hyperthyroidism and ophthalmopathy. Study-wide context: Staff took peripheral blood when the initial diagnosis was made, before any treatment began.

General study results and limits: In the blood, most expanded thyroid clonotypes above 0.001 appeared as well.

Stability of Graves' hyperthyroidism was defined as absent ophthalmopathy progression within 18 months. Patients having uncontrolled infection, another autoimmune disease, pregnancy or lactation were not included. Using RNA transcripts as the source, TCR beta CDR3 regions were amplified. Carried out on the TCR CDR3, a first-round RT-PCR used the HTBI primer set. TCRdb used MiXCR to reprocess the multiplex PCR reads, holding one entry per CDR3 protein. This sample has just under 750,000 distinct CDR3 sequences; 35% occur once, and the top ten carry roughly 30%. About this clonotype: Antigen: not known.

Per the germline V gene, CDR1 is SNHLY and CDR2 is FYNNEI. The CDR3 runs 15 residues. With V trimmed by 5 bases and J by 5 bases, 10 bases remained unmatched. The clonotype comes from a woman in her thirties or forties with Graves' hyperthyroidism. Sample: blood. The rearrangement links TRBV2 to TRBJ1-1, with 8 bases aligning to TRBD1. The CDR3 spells CASSLRTGSMTEAFF. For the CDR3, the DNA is TGTGCCAGCAGTCTCCGGACAGGGAGTATGACTGAAGCTTTCTTT. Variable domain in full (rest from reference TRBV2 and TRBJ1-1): EPEVTQTPSHQVTQMGQEVILRCVPISNHLYFYWYRQILGQKVEFLVSFYNNEISEKSEIFDDQFSVERPDGSNFTLKIRSTKLEDSAMYFCASSLRTGSMTEAFFGQGTRLTVV.